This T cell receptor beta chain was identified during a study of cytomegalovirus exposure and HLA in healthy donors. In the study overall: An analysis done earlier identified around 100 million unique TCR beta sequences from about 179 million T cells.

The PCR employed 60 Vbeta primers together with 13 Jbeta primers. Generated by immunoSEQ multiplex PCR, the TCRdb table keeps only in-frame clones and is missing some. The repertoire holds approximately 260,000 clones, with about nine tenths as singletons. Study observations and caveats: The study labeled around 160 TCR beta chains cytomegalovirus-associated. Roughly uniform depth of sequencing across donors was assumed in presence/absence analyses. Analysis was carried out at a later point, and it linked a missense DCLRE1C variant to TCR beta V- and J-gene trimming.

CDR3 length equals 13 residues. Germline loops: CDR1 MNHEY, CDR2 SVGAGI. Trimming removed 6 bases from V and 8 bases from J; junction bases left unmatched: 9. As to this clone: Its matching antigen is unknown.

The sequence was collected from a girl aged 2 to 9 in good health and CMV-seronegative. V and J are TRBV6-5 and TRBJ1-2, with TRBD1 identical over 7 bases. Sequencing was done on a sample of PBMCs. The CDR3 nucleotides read TGTGCCAGCAGGTCGGGGACAGAGGTCGGCTACACCTTC. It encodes CASRSGTEVGYTF.